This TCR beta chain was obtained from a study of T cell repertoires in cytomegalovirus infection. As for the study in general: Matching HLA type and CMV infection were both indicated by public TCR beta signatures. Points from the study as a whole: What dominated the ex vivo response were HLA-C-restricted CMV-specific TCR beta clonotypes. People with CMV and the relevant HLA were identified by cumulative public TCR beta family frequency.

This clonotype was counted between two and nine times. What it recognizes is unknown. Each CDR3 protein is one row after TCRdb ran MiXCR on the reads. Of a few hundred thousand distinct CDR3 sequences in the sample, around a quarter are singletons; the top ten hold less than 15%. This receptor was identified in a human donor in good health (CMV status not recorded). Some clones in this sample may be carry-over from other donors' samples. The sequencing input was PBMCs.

CDR3 coding DNA: TGTGCCAGCAGTTACGGCCAGGGGCCCGGGGAGCTGTTTTTT. Protein product: CASSYGQGPGELFF. The chain recombines TRBV6-2 or TRBV6-3 with TRBJ2-2, with D perhaps TRBD1 (6 bases). Trimming took off 2 bases at V and 6 bases at J, with 10 bases between the two ends. Per the germline V gene, CDR1 is MNHEY and CDR2 is SVGEGT. This CDR3 region has 14 residues.